This T cell receptor (delta chain) stems from a study of DNA immune sequencing with unique molecular identifiers. In this sample, this clone turned up once. The CDR3 runs 20 residues. A 32-plex genomic DNA assay used primers for all 8 TRDV and 4 TRDJ genes. A 12-nucleotide UMI was added during about 3 barcoding PCR cycles before adapter PCR. TCRdb called clones anew from the multiplex PCR reads with CATT. The table records just over 1,500 delta-chain clones, around 12% of them present only once. The J gene is given as TRDJ1, and the V gene is not called; TRDD3, the table's D call, was not compared with the DNA. This receptor was taken from a human donor in good health. The sample comprised gamma-delta T cells enriched from blood buffy coat, or unenriched PBMCs (not recorded which). The DNA of the CDR3 is TGTGCTCTTGGTTTCCGCGGGGGGAGCTGGGGAGAATCCCACACCGATAAACTCATCTTT. Residues: CALGFRGGSWGESHTDKLIF.